The 29 T cell receptor beta chains listed next were all sequenced from one sample in a study of beta chain features in type 1 diabetes (dated by TCRdb to between 2018 and 2020). Library method: the immunoSEQ multiplex PCR assay. The entire isolated RNA was reverse transcribed using the High Capacity cDNA Reverse Transcription Kit, and thus expressed TCRB transcripts were sequenced. TCRdb carries this immuneACCESS record with in-frame sequences only. Its versions omit some clonotypes, under half of them owing to an unresolved V gene in the studies checked, with the rest unexplained. The sample table shows about 930,000 clones, and 17% are seen once. About 0.02% of the sample lies in the top ten. Sequenced sample: naive CD4+ T cells from blood. This specimen's cell subset or site label, interpreted: true naive CD4+ T cells. All receptors derive from a woman aged 18 to 35 in good health.

The chain uses TRBV15 and TRBJ2-1, with 8 bases matching TRBD2. CDR1 and CDR2 (germline): LNHNV, YYDKDF (reference sequence). J was trimmed by 6 bases and V by 4 bases; bases with no gene match: 8. The CDR3 loop spans 15 amino acids. The CDR3 DNA sequence: TGTGCCACCAGCAAAAAGCGGGAGCCCCTCAATGAGCAGTTCTTC. It is translated as CATSKKREPLNEQFF.

The J gene is TRBJ2-1, the V gene TRBV2; tentatively, D is TRBD1 (6 bases). The CDR3 runs to 16 residues. With 6 bases removed from V and 8 bases from J, the gap between germline ends came to 23 bases. Germline assignment: CDR1 SNHLY and CDR2 FYNNEI. The CDR3 DNA sequence: TGTGCCAGCAGGGTTGACAGGCCACCTGTTATTTATGAGCAGTTCTTC. Translated: CASRVDRPPVIYEQFF.

This clone was detected only a few times. The rearrangement uses TRBV7-8 and TRBJ2-5; TRBD2 might be the D (6 bases). The CDR3 has 15 residues. CDR1 SGHVS and CDR2 FQNEAQ come from the germline V gene. V lost 4 bases and J lost 5, with 17 bases in between. The DNA for the CDR3 is TGTGCCAGCAGCTGGACGCGGGGTAGTGAGGAGACCCAGTACTTC. Its translation is CASSWTRGSEETQYF. The entire variable domain, with the rest obtained from reference TRBV7-8 and TRBJ2-5, is as follows: GAGVSQSPRYKVAKRGQDVALRCDPISGHVSLFWYQQALGQGPEFLTYFQNEAQLDKSGLPSDRFFAERPEGSVSTLKIQRTQQEDSAVYLCASSWTRGSEETQYFGPGTRLLVL.

This rearrangement joins TRBV30 to TRBJ2-2; 7 bases align to TRBD1. Losses at the gene ends were 1 base for V and 6 bases for J; bases not matched to a gene: 8. Germline V gene sequence: CDR1 GTSNPN, CDR2 SVGIG (reference sequence). CDR3 length: 15 amino acids. This chain's CDR3 is CAWSGLEGGSGELFF. In DNA form, the CDR3 reads TGTGCCTGGAGTGGATTAGAAGGGGGCTCCGGGGAGCTGTTTTTT.

The chain links TRBV27 to TRBJ2-1, with D perhaps matching TRBD2 (5 bases). The CDR3 loop spans 16 amino acids. Per the germline V gene, CDR1 is MNHEY and CDR2 is SMNVEV (reference sequence). Trimming pared 4 bases from V and 1 base from J, leaving 14 bases between. This CDR3 is CASSYEGGYSYNEQFF. CDR3 DNA sequence: TGTGCCAGCAGTTACGAGGGTGGATATTCCTACAATGAGCAGTTCTTC.

Written as DNA, the CDR3 is TGTGCCAGCAGCTTGGGACTTCTCTCCTACGAGCAGTACTTC. It specifies CASSLGLLSYEQYF. The V and J genes are TRBV5-6 and TRBJ2-7; D is ambiguous. Germline V gene lookup returns CDR1 SGHDT and CDR2 YYEEEE. The CDR3 totals 14 residues. V shed 0 bases and J shed 0 bases, with 7 bases lying between them.

J is TRBJ1-1 and V is TRBV27; D remains ambiguous. This CDR3 spans 13 amino acids. The germline gives CDR1 MNHEY, CDR2 SMNVEV (reference sequence). The V end lost 6 bases, the J end lost 0 bases, and 8 bases lay between the germline ends. The CDR3 sequence is CASSQRMNTEAFF. In nucleotides, the CDR3 is TGTGCCAGCAGCCAACGGATGAACACTGAAGCTTTCTTT.

The J gene is TRBJ2-3, the V gene TRBV2; the D gene is possibly TRBD1 (6 bases). V gave up 5 bases and J gave up 0 bases, with 9 bases separating them. The CDR3 length is 14 residues. Germline CDR1 reads SNHLY; CDR2 reads FYNNEI. CDR3 protein: CASSPDRSTDTQYF. The CDR3 nucleotides read TGTGCCAGCAGTCCGGACAGAAGCACAGATACGCAGTATTTT.

The chain combines TRBV9 with TRBJ2-3; D not certain. The CDR3 contains 17 residues. V was cut by 1 base and J by 0 bases, with 15 bases left in between. Germline V gene data show CDR1 as SGDLS and CDR2 as YYNGEE. The CDR3: CASSVSVFGGSTDTQYF. CDR3 coding DNA: TGTGCCAGCAGCGTAAGTGTATTCGGCGGTAGCACAGATACGCAGTATTTT.

The rearrangement links TRBV15 to TRBJ2-1, with D possibly being TRBD2 (5 bases). The V end lost 0 bases, the J end lost 9 bases, and 9 bases lay between the germline ends. CDR3 size: 13 residues. The germline CDR1 and CDR2 sequences are LNHNV and YYDKDF (reference sequence). CDR3 sequence reads: CATSRDVEGEQFF. DNA of the CDR3: TGTGCCACCAGCAGAGACGTCGAGGGTGAGCAGTTCTTC.

This chain uses TRBV28 with TRBJ2-2; D is perhaps TRBD1 (5 bases). This CDR3 spans 14 amino acids. CDR1 and CDR2 (germline): MDHEN, SYDVKM. V lost 2 bases, J lost 5 bases, and 9 bases lay in between. The chain's CDR3 is CASSLQGSTGELFF. The CDR3, as DNA: TGTGCCAGCAGTTTACAGGGAAGTACCGGGGAGCTGTTTTTT.

This clone was observed a few times. The rearrangement links TRBV15 to TRBJ1-2; TRBD1 might be the D (5 bases). CDR1 and CDR2 from the germline V gene are LNHNV and YYDKDF (reference sequence). V was shortened by 5 bases and J by 2 bases, with 12 bases between the two germline ends. This CDR3 spans 14 amino acids. CDR3 bases: TGTGCCACCAGCGCCGGGACCTTCAACTATGGCTACACCTTC. Amino acid sequence: CATSAGTFNYGYTF. The full variable domain, with the rest looked up from reference TRBV15 and TRBJ1-2, is DAMVIQNPRYQVTQFGKPVTLSCSQTLNHNVMYWYQQKSSQAPKLLFHYYDKDFNNEADTPDNFQSRRPNTSFCFLDIRSPGLGDTAMYLCATSAGTFNYGYTFGSGTRLTVV.

This clone showed up just once. V is TRBV6-6 and J is TRBJ1-5; the D gene is possibly TRBD1 (5 bases). The CDR3 is 15 residues long. V lost 6 bases and J 0 bases, leaving 12 bases between the germline ends. Germline CDR1 MNHNY, CDR2 SVGAGI (reference sequence). The CDR3 loop is CASSPGLSSNQPQHF. The CDR3 region has the DNA TGTGCCAGCAGCCCGGGGCTGAGTAGCAATCAGCCCCAGCATTTT.

This clone was counted once. J is TRBJ2-5 and V is TRBV15, with a weak D call TRBD2 (6 bases). V lost 3 bases, J lost 2 bases, and 13 bases lay in between. Germline lookup yields CDR1 LNHNV and CDR2 YYDKDF (reference sequence). CDR3 size: 15 residues. The CDR3 nucleotides read TGTGCCACCAGCAGGGGAGGACAAACTCAAGAGACCCAGTACTTC. Residues: CATSRGGQTQETQYF.

The DNA of the CDR3 is TGTGCCAGCAGCCAAGACAGGGATCATGAGCAGTTCTTC. Protein product: CASSQDRDHEQFF. The chain links TRBV5-6 to TRBJ2-1; the match to TRBD1 covers 7 bases. V lost 4 bases to trimming and J lost 8 bases; unmatched junction nucleotides: 6. CDR3 size: 13 residues. CDR1 and CDR2 from the germline V gene are SGHDT and YYEEEE.

The sample holds a few counts of this clone. The chain has TRBV9 and TRBJ2-2, with a possible D match to TRBD1 (6 bases). This CDR3 has 15 amino acids. V was pared by 4 bases and J by 6 bases, with 16 bases between. Germline V gene data show CDR1 as SGDLS and CDR2 as YYNGEE. This chain's CDR3 is CASSPRTEVPGELFF. For the CDR3, the DNA is TGTGCCAGCAGCCCCCGGACAGAAGTCCCCGGGGAGCTGTTTTTT.

In this sample, this clone turned up a few times. V and J are TRBV13 and TRBJ2-2; no clear D. Germline CDR1 and CDR2: PRHDT and FYEKMQ (reference sequence). The CDR3 has 16 residues. V gave up 5 bases and J gave up 4 bases, with 17 bases separating them. Here the CDR3 DNA reads TGTGCCAGCAGCCCCGTCGATAAAAAGGGCACCGGGGAGCTGTTTTTT. Translation: CASSPVDKKGTGELFF.

This chain uses TRBV29-1 with TRBJ2-5; 8 nucleotides match TRBD2. The DNA matches TRBJ2-7 better at its end, which makes the J call doubtful. Germline V gene data show CDR1 as SQVTM and CDR2 as ANQGSEA. This CDR3 has 13 amino acids. DNA of the CDR3: TGCAGCGCCCGGGGGGGGCGAAACTACGAGCAGTACTTC. Its protein is CSARGGRNYEQYF.

This chain connects TRBV7-3 to TRBJ2-3; 8 bases line up with TRBD2. Germline V lookup: CDR1 SGHTA, CDR2 FQGTGA. The CDR3 is 14 amino acids. Trimming removed 6 bases from V and 1 base from J; junction bases left unmatched: 3. The CDR3 nucleotides read TGTGCCAGCAGGCAGACTAGCGGCACAGATACGCAGTATTTT. It encodes CASRQTSGTDTQYF.

This clone was detected a few times. V usage is TRBV5-5 and J usage is TRBJ2-7; unclear D gene. The ends were cut back, 7 bases at V and 2 bases at J, with 10 bases in the middle. Germline lookup yields CDR1 SGHKS and CDR2 YYEKEE (reference sequence). This CDR3 comprises 12 residues. The CDR3 reads CASEQAPYEQYF. The CDR3 nucleotides read TGTGCCAGCGAACAAGCCCCCTACGAGCAGTACTTC.

This clone appeared a few times. V is TRBV28 and J is TRBJ1-1; TRBD1 might be the D (6 bases). CDR1 and CDR2 from the germline V gene are MDHEN and SYDVKM. V was clipped by 3 bases and J by 4 bases, with 18 bases between them. This CDR3 has 16 residues. In nucleotides, the CDR3 is TGTGCCAGCAGTTTGCCCCAGGGGCACGAGGGCACTGAAGCTTTCTTT. This encodes CASSLPQGHEGTEAFF.

This clone turned up a few times. This chain connects TRBV10-3 to TRBJ2-7, with TRBD2 identical over 14 bases. The CDR3 contains 14 residues. Germline V lookup: CDR1 ENHRY, CDR2 SYGVKD. Trimming cost V 6 bases and J 5 bases; bases outside gene matches: 3. The CDR3 DNA is TGTGCCATCAGCCGGACTAGCGGGAGGCACGAGCAGTACTTC. Amino acids: CAISRTSGRHEQYF.

The chain has TRBV5-5 and TRBJ2-1; D may be TRBD2 (5 bases). The CDR3 has 16 residues. The germline V gene encodes CDR1 SGHKS and CDR2 YYEKEE (reference sequence). The V and J ends lost 2 bases and 8 bases respectively, with 20 bases between them. The CDR3 sequence: CASSFPLDPSTDEQFF. CDR3 nucleotide sequence: TGTGCCAGCAGCTTCCCACTAGATCCCTCCACAGATGAGCAGTTCTTC. Supplemented by reference TRBV5-5 and TRBJ2-1, the full variable domain reads DAGVTQSPTHLIKTRGQQVTLRCSPISGHKSVSWYQQVLGQGPQFIFQYYEKEERGRGNFPDRFSARQFPNYSSELNVNALLLGDSALYLCASSFPLDPSTDEQFFGPGTRLTVL.

This clone appeared a few times. In the same sample, other DNA sequences code for this CDR3. The gene calls are TRBV7-9 and TRBJ2-2; D ambiguous. The V gene's germline CDR1 is SEHNR and CDR2 FQNEAQ (reference sequence). Trimming pared 2 bases from V and 4 bases from J, leaving 2 bases between. The CDR3 spans 12 residues. The CDR3 loop is CASSLLTGELFF. Written as DNA, the CDR3 is TGTGCCAGCAGCTTACTCACCGGGGAGCTGTTTTTT.

The genes are TRBV5-5 and TRBJ1-4, with TRBD1 identical over 8 bases. V trimming: 3 bases; J trimming: 1 base; junction bases outside the gene matches: 11. The CDR3 has 18 residues. The germline gives CDR1 SGHKS, CDR2 YYEKEE (reference sequence). CDR3 nucleotide sequence: TGTGCCAGCAGCTACGTCCCGGGACAGGCGGGAACTAATGAAAAACTGTTTTTT. It yields the protein CASSYVPGQAGTNEKLFF.

This clone was seen more than once but under ten times. The chain has TRBV19 and TRBJ2-1, with D possibly called TRBD1 or TRBD2 (5 bases each). Germline values: CDR1 LNHDA, CDR2 SQIVND (reference sequence). The V end was cut by 8 bases, the J end by 3 bases, with 8 bases between. The CDR3 has 12 amino acids. The CDR3: CASWDRYNEQFF. The CDR3 DNA follows: TGTGCCAGTTGGGACCGCTACAATGAGCAGTTCTTC.

Comment on this clone: Other DNA sequences from this sample encode an identical CDR3 as well. V usage is TRBV15 and J usage is TRBJ2-1; D is ambiguous. The CDR3 consists of 12 residues. Trimming shortened V by 0 bases and J by 8 bases, and 5 bases separated the two germline ends. Looked up from germline, CDR1 is LNHNV and CDR2 is YYDKDF (reference sequence). CDR3 sequence (DNA): TGTGCCACCAGCAGAGATTTCTATGAGCAGTTCTTC. This codes for CATSRDFYEQFF. The complete variable domain, with remaining parts taken from reference TRBV15 and TRBJ2-1, reads DAMVIQNPRYQVTQFGKPVTLSCSQTLNHNVMYWYQQKSSQAPKLLFHYYDKDFNNEADTPDNFQSRRPNTSFCFLDIRSPGLGDTAMYLCATSRDFYEQFFGPGTRLTVL.

In its sample, this clone was seen once. The genes are TRBV9 and TRBJ2-3, with D possibly TRBD2 on 7 matching bases. V was shortened by 4 bases and J by 1 base, with 16 bases between the two germline ends. The CDR3 is made up of 16 amino acids. Germline V gives CDR1 SGDLS, CDR2 YYNGEE. The CDR3 loop is CASSPRLAGGTDTQYF. For the CDR3, the DNA is TGTGCCAGCAGCCCCCGACTAGCAGGGGGCACAGATACGCAGTATTTT.

This clone was recorded a few times. The chain carries TRBV28 and TRBJ1-5; no firm D call. Germline CDR1 MDHEN, CDR2 SYDVKM. This CDR3 has 13 residues. The V and J ends lost 4 bases and 1 base respectively, with 5 bases between them. CDR3 loop: CASSSPSNQPQHF. The CDR3 DNA sequence: TGTGCCAGCAGTTCTCCCAGCAATCAGCCCCAGCATTTT.